Listed below are T cell receptor beta chains from one sample, sequenced in a study of naive and memory T cell subsets. TCRdb redid the calling of the UMI-ligation and nested PCR reads with MiXCR, one entry per CDR3 protein. The sample contains roughly 98,000 distinct CDR3 sequences, 7% to 8% of which appear only once. Sequenced material: central memory CD4+ T cells from blood. The source is a human donor in good health. The CDR3 runs from the conserved cysteine through the conserved F or W. The D gene is left open where the match is weak. The listing skips clone size in some rows; elsewhere it reads once, few, many or a size class.

j_gene: TRBJ2-3
v_gene: TRBV20-1
d_gene: TRBD2
abundance: .
CDR3aa: CSAYSGRSTDTQYF
CDR3nt: TGCAGTGCTTATAGCGGGAGAAGCACAGATACGCAGTATTTT

j_gene: TRBJ2-3
v_gene: TRBV2
d_gene: .
abundance: .
CDR3aa: CASNKREGPDTQYF
CDR3nt: TGTGCCAGCAATAAGAGGGAAGGTCCAGATACGCAGTATTTT

j_gene: TRBJ1-4
v_gene: TRBV7-6
d_gene: .
abundance: many
CDR3aa: CASSDLAGRGEKLFF
CDR3nt: TGTGCCAGCAGCGATCTAGCGGGACGTGGAGAAAAACTGTTTTTT

j_gene: TRBJ2-3
v_gene: TRBV30
d_gene: .
abundance: .
CDR3aa: CAWCQRRADTQYF
CDR3nt: TGTGCCTGGTGTCAAAGACGAGCAGATACGCAGTATTTT

j_gene: TRBJ2-2
v_gene: TRBV28
d_gene: .
abundance: many
CDR3aa: CASENTGELFF
CDR3nt: TGTGCCAGCGAAAACACCGGGGAGCTGTTTTTT

j_gene: TRBJ1-5
v_gene: TRBV20-1
d_gene: .
abundance: many
CDR3aa: CSAIETFNQPQHF
CDR3nt: TGCAGTGCTATCGAAACCTTCAATCAGCCCCAGCATTTT

j_gene: TRBJ2-3
v_gene: TRBV6-2/TRBV6-3
d_gene: .
abundance: .
CDR3aa: CASRGYTQYF
CDR3nt: TGTGCCAGCCGGGGATATACGCAGTATTTT

j_gene: TRBJ1-6
v_gene: TRBV18
d_gene: TRBD1
abundance: many
CDR3aa: CASSPDRANSPLHF
CDR3nt: TGTGCCAGCTCACCCGACAGGGCGAATTCACCCCTCCACTTT

j_gene: TRBJ2-7
v_gene: TRBV5-1
d_gene: TRBD2
abundance: .
CDR3aa: CASSTRASGSAEQYF
CDR3nt: TGCGCCAGCAGCACCCGGGCTAGCGGGAGTGCCGAGCAGTACTTC

j_gene: TRBJ1-1
v_gene: TRBV20-1
d_gene: TRBD1
abundance: many
CDR3aa: CSARRAGQKNTEAFF
CDR3nt: TGCAGTGCTAGAAGGGCGGGACAGAAGAACACTGAAGCTTTCTTT

j_gene: TRBJ2-7
v_gene: TRBV5-1
d_gene: TRBD2
abundance: many
CDR3aa: CASSLTSGGYEQYF
CDR3nt: TGCGCCAGCAGCTTGACTAGCGGGGGATACGAGCAGTACTTC

j_gene: TRBJ2-1
v_gene: TRBV3-1
d_gene: .
abundance: .
CDR3aa: CASTPRARHEQFF
CDR3nt: TGTGCCAGCACCCCCCGGGCGAGGCATGAGCAGTTCTTC

j_gene: TRBJ2-3
v_gene: TRBV12-3/TRBV12-4
d_gene: .
abundance: few
CDR3aa: CANPKRDTQYF
CDR3nt: TGTGCCAACCCAAAGCGGGATACGCAGTATTTT

j_gene: TRBJ2-6
v_gene: TRBV7-2
d_gene: TRBD1
abundance: many
CDR3aa: CASSLAGGVLTF
CDR3nt: TGTGCCAGCAGCTTGGCAGGGGGCGTCCTGACTTTC

j_gene: TRBJ2-5
v_gene: TRBV11-2
d_gene: TRBD2
abundance: many
CDR3aa: CASSLAGGRQETQYF
CDR3nt: TGTGCCAGCAGCTTAGCGGGAGGACGTCAAGAGACCCAGTACTTC

j_gene: TRBJ1-1
v_gene: TRBV5-6
d_gene: .
abundance: many
CDR3aa: CASSFQGARPNTEAFF
CDR3nt: TGTGCCAGCAGCTTCCAGGGAGCACGACCGAACACTGAAGCTTTCTTT

j_gene: TRBJ1-3
v_gene: TRBV5-1
d_gene: .
abundance: many
CDR3aa: CASSLDESRSSGNTIYF
CDR3nt: TGCGCCAGCAGCTTGGACGAGAGCAGGAGCTCTGGAAACACCATATATTTT

j_gene: TRBJ1-5
v_gene: TRBV6-2/TRBV6-3
d_gene: TRBD1
abundance: many
CDR3aa: CASREQGAGNQPQHF
CDR3nt: TGTGCCAGCAGGGAGCAGGGGGCTGGCAATCAGCCCCAGCATTTT

j_gene: TRBJ2-1
v_gene: TRBV20-1
d_gene: .
abundance: many
CDR3aa: CRPSTSLGSDEQFF
CDR3nt: TGCAGACCGTCGACTAGTTTGGGCTCCGATGAGCAGTTCTTC

j_gene: TRBJ1-3
v_gene: TRBV7-8
d_gene: .
abundance: many
CDR3aa: CASSLPGGALSGNTIYF
CDR3nt: TGTGCCAGCAGCCTCCCTGGGGGGGCCCTATCTGGAAACACCATATATTTT

j_gene: TRBJ1-6
v_gene: TRBV20-1
d_gene: .
abundance: many
CDR3aa: CSARDSSNPNSPLHF
CDR3nt: TGCAGTGCTAGAGATTCCTCTAACCCCAATTCACCCCTCCACTTT

j_gene: TRBJ2-7
v_gene: TRBV12-3/TRBV12-4
d_gene: .
abundance: many
CDR3aa: CASSSGTSSSYEQYF
CDR3nt: TGTGCCAGCAGTTCGGGGACTTCTAGCTCCTACGAGCAGTACTTC

j_gene: TRBJ1-1
v_gene: TRBV20-1
d_gene: .
abundance: many
CDR3aa: CSPWQSLSSNTEAFF
CDR3nt: TGCAGTCCCTGGCAGAGCCTTTCATCGAACACTGAAGCTTTCTTT

j_gene: TRBJ1-1
v_gene: TRBV7-2
d_gene: TRBD1
abundance: many
CDR3aa: CASSPRTGGHTEAFF
CDR3nt: TGTGCCAGCAGCCCCCGGACAGGGGGCCACACTGAAGCTTTCTTT

j_gene: TRBJ1-5
v_gene: TRBV7-2
d_gene: .
abundance: .
CDR3aa: CASSPGQKGQPQHF
CDR3nt: TGTGCCAGCAGCCCCGGACAGAAAGGTCAGCCCCAGCATTTT

j_gene: TRBJ2-1
v_gene: TRBV6-2/TRBV6-3
d_gene: .
abundance: many
CDR3aa: CASSSAGTLNEQFF
CDR3nt: TGTGCCAGCAGTTCCGCAGGGACATTGAATGAGCAGTTCTTC

j_gene: TRBJ1-2
v_gene: TRBV11-2
d_gene: .
abundance: many
CDR3aa: CASSSTMTDYGYTF
CDR3nt: TGTGCCAGCAGCTCGACAATGACCGACTATGGCTACACCTTC

j_gene: TRBJ1-5
v_gene: TRBV12-3/TRBV12-4
d_gene: .
abundance: few
CDR3aa: CASSLIQKYSNQPQHF
CDR3nt: TGTGCCAGCAGTTTAATACAGAAATATAGCAATCAGCCCCAGCATTTT

j_gene: TRBJ2-5
v_gene: TRBV14
d_gene: .
abundance: few
CDR3aa: CASSQDLPIKETQYF
CDR3nt: TGTGCCAGCAGCCAAGATCTTCCCATAAAAGAGACCCAGTACTTC

j_gene: TRBJ1-3
v_gene: TRBV12-3/TRBV12-4
d_gene: TRBD1
abundance: .
CDR3aa: CASRLDRSPGNTIYF
CDR3nt: TGTGCCAGCAGACTGGACAGGTCCCCTGGAAACACCATATATTTT

j_gene: TRBJ1-1
v_gene: TRBV7-2
d_gene: .
abundance: many
CDR3aa: CASSLISTKMNTEAFF
CDR3nt: TGTGCCAGCAGCTTAATTTCCACGAAGATGAACACTGAAGCTTTCTTT